The 22 T cell receptor beta chains below come from one sample, sequenced in a study of response to subunit inactivated influenza vaccine. Each CDR3 protein gets one entry after TCRdb re-called the RT-PCR reads with MiXCR. The table records about 540,000 distinct CDR3 sequences, under 25% of them present only once. This sample was also put to use in a study of T cells expressing NK-cell markers. As reported in that work: TCR beta libraries carry UMIs added by 5'RACE template switching.

The sequences come from CD4+ T cells sorted from PBMCs, collected 11 to 12 days after vaccination. The receptors derive from a man aged 50 to 60 who received an inactivated influenza vaccine.

This clonotype was seen only a few times. V is TRBV7-2 and J is TRBJ1-2; unclear D gene. Germline V gene sequence: CDR1 SGHTA, CDR2 FQGNSA. The V and J ends lost 1 base and 2 bases respectively, with 8 bases between them. The CDR3 is 14 amino acids. The CDR3 DNA is TGTGCCAGCAGCTTAGGTTTAACGAACTATGGCTACACCTTC. Translation: CASSLGLTNYGYTF.

This clonotype was observed a few times. The gene calls are TRBV7-2 and TRBJ2-1, with D perhaps matching TRBD1 (6 bases). Between the trimmed V and J ends, which lost 0 bases and 12 bases, there was a span of 21 bases. This CDR3 is built from 16 residues. CDR1 is SGHTA and CDR2 is FQGNSA in the germline V gene. CDR3 nucleotides: TGTGCCAGCAGCTTAGCGCCGACAGGAAGGAGGTATGGGCAGTTCTTC. Translating gives CASSLAPTGRRYGQFF.

The chain joins TRBV19 to TRBJ2-3; TRBD2 aligns across 10 bases. The CDR3 runs 15 residues. Germline loops: CDR1 LNHDA, CDR2 SQIVND (reference sequence). Germline trimming cut 4 bases from V and 4 bases from J; bases unmatched to any gene: 5. This chain's CDR3 is CASSTSAGGADTQYF. Written as DNA, the CDR3 is TGTGCCAGTAGTACTTCAGCGGGGGGGGCAGATACGCAGTATTTT. The whole variable domain, remainder taken from reference TRBV19 and TRBJ2-3, is DGGITQSPKYLFRKEGQNVTLSCEQNLNHDAMYWYRQDPGQGLRLIYYSQIVNDFQKGDIAEGYSVSREKKESFPLTVTSAQKNPTAFYLCASSTSAGGADTQYFGPGTRLTVL.

Notes on this clonotype: It may be a read error: a sequence one base away is much more abundant. This likely comes from a read error, as the CDR3 has no conserved phenylalanine or tryptophan at its end. V usage is TRBV12-3 or TRBV12-4 and J usage is TRBJ2-2; D is uncertain. V was cut by 3 bases and J by 0 bases, with 11 bases left in between. The CDR3 totals 16 residues. The CDR3 here is CASSFGLTANTGELFL. CDR3 bases: TGTGCCAGCAGTTTCGGCCTAACAGCGAACACCGGGGAGCTGTTTCTT.

This clonotype showed up just a few times. CDR3 in DNA: TGTGCCTGGAGTCAAGACAGGGTCCAGCCCCAGCATTTT. Its protein is CAWSQDRVQPQHF. V and J are TRBV30 and TRBJ1-5, with TRBD1 identical over 7 bases. Per germline, CDR1 GTSNPN and CDR2 SVGIG (reference sequence). The CDR3 contains 13 residues. Unmatched junction bases numbered 5, after V lost 2 bases and J lost 7 bases.

This clonotype was observed a handful of times. The CDR3 protein is CASSLTEDRYNEQFF. CDR3 nucleotides: TGTGCCAGCAGCTTGACCGAGGACAGGTACAATGAGCAGTTCTTC. This chain uses TRBV7-2 with TRBJ2-1, with TRBD1 matching 7 bases. V lost 3 bases and J lost 4; bases outside the gene matches: 6. The CDR3 is 15 amino acids. Germline loops: CDR1 SGHTA, CDR2 FQGNSA.

This chain connects TRBV12-3 or TRBV12-4 to TRBJ2-2; 7 bases align to TRBD1. This CDR3 is built from 12 residues. J gave up 6 bases and V 6 bases, and 1 base lay outside the gene matches. CDR3 amino acids: CASSTGAGELFF. CDR3 in DNA: TGTGCCAGCAGCACAGGGGCCGGGGAGCTGTTTTTT.

This clonotype came up a few times. The chain joins TRBV4-3 to TRBJ2-7, with 7 bases that match TRBD2. The junction had 6 bases not matched to a gene; V was cut back by 4 bases and J by 0 bases. Germline assignment: CDR1 LGHNA and CDR2 YSLEER. The CDR3 loop spans 15 amino acids. The CDR3, as DNA: TGCGCCAGCAGCCGAAGCGGGACTGACTCCTACGAGCAGTACTTC. As protein: CASSRSGTDSYEQYF.

This rearrangement joins TRBV12-3 or TRBV12-4 to TRBJ2-1; TRBD2 matches 8 bases. The CDR3 is 15 residues long. V was pared by 3 bases and J by 5 bases, with 6 bases of the junction left unmatched. The CDR3 loop is CASSFSGDNHNEQFF. The CDR3 DNA reads as TGTGCCAGCAGTTTTAGCGGGGACAACCACAATGAGCAGTTCTTC.

This rearrangement joins TRBV7-2 to TRBJ2-2; 10 nucleotides line up with TRBD1. From germline, CDR1 is SGHTA and CDR2 FQGNSA. V trimming: 5 bases; J trimming: 3 bases; junction bases outside the gene matches: 3. The CDR3 sequence is 15 residues long. The CDR3 loop reads CASSTGQGYTGELFF. The CDR3 DNA sequence: TGTGCCAGCAGCACGGGACAGGGGTACACCGGGGAGCTGTTTTTT.

The chain combines TRBV7-2 with TRBJ2-3; TRBD2 agrees at 7 bases. Germline CDR1 SGHTA, CDR2 FQGNSA. The CDR3 spans 15 residues. V shed 6 bases, J shed 0 bases, and the junction held 6 bases outside the gene matches. The CDR3 DNA is TGTGCCAGCAGTACTAGCGCCCCTAGCACAGATACGCAGTATTTT. Protein product: CASSTSAPSTDTQYF.

The chain joins TRBV5-1 to TRBJ2-4; possibly TRBD2 for D (5 bases). Germline loops: CDR1 SGHRS, CDR2 YFSETQ. V dropped 4 bases and J dropped 4 bases, with 12 bases sitting between them. CDR3 length equals 14 residues. CDR3 sequence reads: CASSRSGSKNIQYF. The DNA of the CDR3 is TGCGCCAGCAGCCGGAGCGGCAGTAAAAACATTCAGTACTTC.

The rearrangement uses TRBV7-9 and TRBJ2-5, with TRBD2 matching 7 bases. CDR3 length equals 13 residues. Germline CDR1 is SEHNR and CDR2 is FQNEAQ (reference sequence). The ends lost 6 bases at V and 5 bases at J; junction bases unmatched: 6. CDR3 loop: CASRIAGGETQYF. For the CDR3, the DNA is TGTGCCAGCAGGATAGCGGGCGGGGAGACCCAGTACTTC.

The chain links TRBV20-1 to TRBJ2-2; 8 nucleotides match TRBD2. The trim removed 1 base at V and 6 bases at J, leaving 4 bases unmatched. Looked up from germline, CDR1 is DFQATT and CDR2 is SNEGSKA (reference sequence). The CDR3 covers 14 residues. The CDR3 DNA follows: TGCAGTGCTAGAGTCGGGGGGGCATCCGGGGAGCTGTTTTTT. Its protein is CSARVGGASGELFF.

This clonotype appeared a few times. V and J are TRBV28 and TRBJ1-5; D gene uncertain. Per the germline V gene, CDR1 is MDHEN and CDR2 is SYDVKM. Trimming cost V 5 bases and J 0 bases, with 11 bases left between them. The CDR3 runs to 15 residues. The CDR3 loop is CASSPSDNSNQPQHF. The DNA of the CDR3 is TGTGCCAGCAGTCCATCCGACAATAGCAATCAGCCCCAGCATTTT.

The chain joins TRBV2 to TRBJ2-7, with unresolved D. Germline CDR1 reads SNHLY; CDR2 reads FYNNEI. V lost 3 bases and J 0 bases, leaving 6 bases between the germline ends. The length of the CDR3 is 13 residues. The CDR3 loop reads CASSDFGSYEQYF. The CDR3 bases are TGTGCCAGCAGTGACTTTGGCTCCTACGAGCAGTACTTC. The full variable domain, completed using reference TRBV2 and TRBJ2-7, is EPEVTQTPSHQVTQMGQEVILRCVPISNHLYFYWYRQILGQKVEFLVSFYNNEISEKSEIFDDQFSVERPDGSNFTLKIRSTKLEDSAMYFCASSDFGSYEQYFGPGTRLTVT.

The rearrangement links TRBV6-2 or TRBV6-3 to TRBJ2-1; 8 bases map to TRBD2. The germline V gene has CDR1 MNHEY and CDR2 SVGEGT. The length of the CDR3 is 16 residues. After removal of 7 bases from V and 10 bases from J, the junction contained 18 bases not matched to a gene. This CDR3 is CASKSGKRGGYTEQFF. In DNA form, the CDR3 reads TGTGCCAGCAAGTCGGGGAAACGGGGGGGCTACACGGAGCAGTTCTTC.

This clonotype turned up a few times. This chain joins TRBV9 and TRBJ2-5; either TRBD1 or TRBD2 may fit D (5 bases each). This CDR3 region has 15 residues. From germline, CDR1 is SGDLS and CDR2 YYNGEE. V was trimmed by 2 bases and J by 1 base, leaving 12 bases between them. CDR3 protein: CASSVGRESQETQYF. The CDR3 nucleotides are TGTGCCAGCAGCGTGGGACGAGAGAGCCAAGAGACCCAGTACTTC.

CDR3 in amino acids: CAISPGQGDRNEKLFF. CDR3 nucleotide sequence: TGTGCCATCAGTCCGGGACAGGGGGATAGGAATGAAAAACTGTTTTTT. The chain combines TRBV10-3 with TRBJ1-4, with TRBD1 matching over 11 bases. V lost 5 bases, J lost 5 bases, and 7 bases stayed unmatched. This CDR3 region has 16 residues. From germline, CDR1 is ENHRY and CDR2 SYGVKD.

This chain uses TRBV18 with TRBJ2-1, with TRBD1 as a possible D gene (6 bases). The germline CDR1 and CDR2 sequences are KGHSH and LQKENI. V lost 1 base to trimming and J lost 0 bases, with 10 bases between them. This CDR3 spans 16 amino acids. The CDR3: CASSPLRGSSYNEQFF. DNA of the CDR3: TGTGCCAGCTCACCACTGAGGGGGAGCTCCTACAATGAGCAGTTCTTC.

This clonotype was detected a few times. The V gene is TRBV29-1, the J gene TRBJ1-1, with TRBD1 identical over 7 bases. This CDR3 has 15 residues. V dropped 4 bases and J dropped 4; count of bases not matched to a gene: 12. Looked up from germline, CDR1 is SQVTM and CDR2 is ANQGSEA. Here the CDR3 DNA reads TGCAGCGTTGCGTTCCCGACAGGGAGGAGCACTGAAGCTTTCTTT. Protein sequence: CSVAFPTGRSTEAFF.

V gene TRBV7-2 combines with J gene TRBJ2-1, with 12 nucleotides matching TRBD2. This CDR3 contains 16 residues. Losses at the gene ends were 0 bases for V and 6 bases for J; bases not matched to a gene: 3. From germline, CDR1 is SGHTA and CDR2 FQGNSA. The CDR3 loop is CASSLATSGSLNEQFF. CDR3 nucleotide sequence: TGTGCCAGCAGCTTAGCGACTAGCGGGAGCCTCAATGAGCAGTTCTTC.